This T cell receptor (beta chain) comes out of a study of blood T cell repertoires in COVID-19. For the study at large: Acute and convalescent COVID-19 samples came from the United States, Italy and Spain.

This CDR3 is 16 amino acids long. CDR1 and CDR2 (germline): SGHTA, FQGTGA. After removal of 5 bases from V and 5 bases from J, the junction contained 10 bases not matched to a gene. As processed by the authors: Reference gene primer amplification in the assay estimated nucleated cell counts. The protocol was immunoSEQ multiplex PCR, while the TCRdb copy is restricted to in-frame clones and leaves out a portion. That table is the source of V, J and clone size, and D and trimming were worked out from the DNA. In the table there are around 190,000 clones, 70% to 85% of which are singletons. This rearrangement joins TRBV7-3 to TRBJ2-1, with 9 nucleotides matching TRBD2. Sequencing input: peripheral blood. The clonotype originates from a human donor in a cohort sampled during active COVID-19. CDR3 loop: CASSLRTSDDHNEQFF. CDR3 DNA: TGTGCCAGCAGCCTCCGGACTAGCGATGACCACAATGAGCAGTTCTTC.